This T cell receptor (beta chain) was profiled in a study of blood T cell repertoires in COVID-19. Study information: COVID-19 samples, acute and convalescent, were from the United States, Italy and Spain.

With 5 bases clipped from V and 5 bases from J, the junction kept 7 bases outside the gene matches. CDR1 is SEHNR, CDR2 FQNEAQ, per germline (reference sequence). This CDR3 contains 14 residues. Recruits, aged roughly 18 to 90 years, lived in some 25 US areas. Clinical history reported by participants formed the basis on which cohorts were assigned. Among Cohort 3 donors, those recovered had two negative PCRs, clearance, or symptom resolution. TCRdb's table, derived via immunoSEQ multiplex PCR, lists solely in-frame clones and lacks some. This table holds about 190,000 clones, about four fifths found once.

The chain uses TRBV7-9 and TRBJ2-5; 8 bases fit TRBD1. This sequence was found in a woman aged 25 to 39 who had recovered from COVID-19. What was sequenced was PBMCs or T cells enriched from blood (not recorded which). The CDR3 region has the DNA TGTGCCAGCAGCCTAGACAGGGGCTGGGAGACCCAGTACTTC. Protein: CASSLDRGWETQYF.